The 5 T cell receptor beta chains below all came from one sample that was sequenced in a study of blood T cell repertoires in COVID-19. Profiled with immunoSEQ multiplex PCR; TCRdb holds only in-frame clones, not every one. The repertoire holds fewer than 350,000 clones, with over 75% as singletons. The specimen was peripheral blood. All receptors derive from a woman aged 25 to 45 with COVID-19, enrolled during active disease.

V is TRBV12-3 or TRBV12-4 and J is TRBJ1-4, with D possibly TRBD1 on 5 matching bases. V lost 6 bases and J 7 bases, leaving 9 bases between the germline ends. The CDR3 runs 12 residues. The CDR3 sequence: CASSPGGEKLFF. The CDR3 DNA reads as TGTGCCAGCAGCCCGGGGGGTGAAAAACTGTTTTTT.

The chain has TRBV18 and TRBJ2-7; TRBD1 is a possible D gene (7 bases). The CDR3 is 14 residues long. CDR1 and CDR2 (germline): KGHSH, LQKENI. V was clipped by 3 bases and J by 4 bases, with 13 bases between them. This CDR3 reads CASSPRDSEYEQYF. CDR3 DNA sequence: TGTGCCAGCTCACCGCGGGACAGCGAATACGAGCAGTACTTC.

This clone was seen only once. This sequence joins TRBV5-1 and TRBJ1-5; TRBD1 aligns across 7 bases. CDR3 size: 15 residues. J lost 7 bases, V lost 0 bases, and 7 bases had no gene match. CDR1 and CDR2 (germline): SGHRS, YFSETQ. This CDR3 is CASSLGGGAGQPQHF. CDR3 bases: TGCGCCAGCAGCTTGGGAGGGGGCGCGGGCCAGCCCCAGCATTTT.

This sequence joins TRBV4-3 and TRBJ1-1, with a possible D match to TRBD1 (6 bases). V was cut by 5 bases and J by 0 bases, with 16 bases left in between. The CDR3 covers 16 residues. Per germline, CDR1 LGHNA and CDR2 YSLEER. The CDR3 reads CASSLLTGVMNTEAFF. The CDR3, as DNA: TGCGCCAGCAGCTTACTGACAGGAGTCATGAACACTGAAGCTTTCTTT.

The chain carries TRBV6-2 or TRBV6-3 and TRBJ1-3, with D unresolved. Per the germline V gene, CDR1 is MNHEY and CDR2 is SVGEGT. V was pared by 0 bases and J by 0 bases, with 6 bases between. This CDR3 region has 15 residues. CDR3 sequence: CASSYSQFSGNTIYF. The CDR3 DNA follows: TGTGCCAGCAGTTACTCGCAGTTCTCTGGAAACACCATATATTTT.